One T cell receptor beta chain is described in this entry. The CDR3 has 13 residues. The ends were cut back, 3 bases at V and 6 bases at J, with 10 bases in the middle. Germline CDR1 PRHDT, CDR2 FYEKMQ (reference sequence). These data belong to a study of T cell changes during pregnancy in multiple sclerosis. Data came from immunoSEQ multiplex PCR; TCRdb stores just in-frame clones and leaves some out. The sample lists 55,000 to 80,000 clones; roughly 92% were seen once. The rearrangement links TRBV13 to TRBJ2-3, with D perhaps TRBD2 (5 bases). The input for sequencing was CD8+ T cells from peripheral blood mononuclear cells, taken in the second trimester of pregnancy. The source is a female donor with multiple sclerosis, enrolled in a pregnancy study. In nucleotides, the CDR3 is TGTGCCAGCAGCTTGAGGGTGGATGATACGCAGTATTTT. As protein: CASSLRVDDTQYF.